The subject of this entry is one T cell receptor (beta chain). Unmatched junction bases numbered 5, after V lost 5 bases and J lost 1 base. The CDR3 length is 15 residues. Germline V lookup: CDR1 SEHNR, CDR2 FQNEAQ (reference sequence). This entry is derived from a study of T cell responses to AZD1222 COVID-19 vaccine. Study-wide background: Analyses pooled second doses at about 4 or about 12 weeks.

The method was immunoSEQ multiplex PCR; TCRdb's version includes in-frame clones alone and lacks a portion of them. This sample has roughly 160,000 clones, with 80% to 90% found just once. Sample: peripheral blood, taken on day 0 of AZD1222 vaccination. The V gene is TRBV7-9, the J gene TRBJ1-1, with 9 positions matching TRBD1. The receptor comes from an adult in good health. CDR3 protein: CASSNLTGGNTEAFF. CDR3 in DNA: TGTGCCAGCAGCAATTTGACAGGGGGGAACACTGAAGCTTTCTTT.